This T cell receptor (beta chain) was recovered during a study of T cell repertoires in cytomegalovirus infection. Across the study: Carrying CMV and the relevant HLA type showed in public TCR beta signatures.

There are many counts of this clonotype. Its antigen is not known. TCRdb re-called the reads with MiXCR, one entry per CDR3 protein. The sample yields some 600,000 distinct CDR3 sequences, around 24% seen once. Study results and limitations: There were HLA-C-restricted CMV-specific TCR beta clonotypes dominating the ex vivo response.

Germline CDR1 SGHTA, CDR2 FQGNSA. V was cut by 4 bases and J by 3 bases, with 15 bases left in between. The CDR3 extends over 15 amino acids. The receptor's source is a human donor in good health (CMV status not recorded). Some clones in this sample may be carry-over from other donors' samples. The specimen sequenced was CD8+ T cells from PBMCs. The rearrangement uses TRBV7-2 and TRBJ2-5; D is tentatively TRBD1 or TRBD2 (6 bases each). The CDR3, as DNA: TGTGCCAGCAGCTCGCACTTAAGGGGGGAAGAGACCCAGTACTTC. Translation gives CASSSHLRGEETQYF. Filled out from reference TRBV7-2 and TRBJ2-5, the complete variable domain reads GAGVSQSPSNKVTEKGKDVELRCDPISGHTALYWYRQSLGQGLEFLIYFQGNSAPDKSGLPSDRFSAERTGGSVSTLTIQRTQQEDSAVYLCASSSHLRGEETQYFGPGTRLLVL.